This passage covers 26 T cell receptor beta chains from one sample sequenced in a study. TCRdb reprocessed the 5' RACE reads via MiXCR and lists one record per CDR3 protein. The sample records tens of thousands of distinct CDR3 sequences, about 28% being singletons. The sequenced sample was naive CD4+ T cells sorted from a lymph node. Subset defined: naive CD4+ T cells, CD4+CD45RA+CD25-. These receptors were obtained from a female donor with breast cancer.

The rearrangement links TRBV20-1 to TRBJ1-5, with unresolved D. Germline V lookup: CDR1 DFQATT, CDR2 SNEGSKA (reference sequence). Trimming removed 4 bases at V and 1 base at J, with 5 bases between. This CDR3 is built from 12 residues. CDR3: CSAKQSNQPQHF. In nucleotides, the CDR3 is TGCAGTGCTAAACAGAGCAATCAGCCCCAGCATTTT.

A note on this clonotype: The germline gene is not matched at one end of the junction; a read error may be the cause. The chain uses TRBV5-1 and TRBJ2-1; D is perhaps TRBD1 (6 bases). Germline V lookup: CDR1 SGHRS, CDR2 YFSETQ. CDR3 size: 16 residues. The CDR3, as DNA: TGCGCCGGCAGACGAGGACAGTACAGCTCCTACAATGAGCAGTTCTTC. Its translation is CAGRRGQYSSYNEQFF.

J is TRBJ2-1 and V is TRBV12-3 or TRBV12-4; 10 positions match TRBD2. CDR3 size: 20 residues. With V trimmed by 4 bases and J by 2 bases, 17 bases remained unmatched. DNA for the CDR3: TGTGCCAGCAGTTCGCCCTCTTACACTAGCGGGGACACAGCCTACAATGAGCAGTTCTTC. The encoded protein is CASSSPSYTSGDTAYNEQFF.

CDR3 sequence: CASSLGQYTEAFF. CDR3 bases: TGTGCCAGCAGTTTAGGACAGTACACTGAAGCTTTCTTT. The chain combines TRBV27 with TRBJ1-1, with D perhaps matching TRBD1 (6 bases). In germline, CDR1 is MNHEY, CDR2 SMNVEV (reference sequence). V was cut by 2 bases and J by 3 bases, with 7 bases left in between. This CDR3 is built from 13 residues.

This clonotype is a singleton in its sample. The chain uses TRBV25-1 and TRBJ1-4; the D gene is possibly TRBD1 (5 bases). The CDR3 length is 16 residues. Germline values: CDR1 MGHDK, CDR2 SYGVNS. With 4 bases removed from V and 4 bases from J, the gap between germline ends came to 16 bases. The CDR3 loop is CASSGSRGRGNEKLFF. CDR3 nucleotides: TGTGCCAGCAGTGGTTCTAGGGGTCGGGGTAATGAAAAACTGTTTTTT. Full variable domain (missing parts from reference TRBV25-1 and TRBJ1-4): EADIYQTPRYLVIGTGKKITLECSQTMGHDKMYWYQQDPGMELHLIHYSYGVNSTEKGDLSSESTVSRIRTEHFPLTLESARPSHTSQYLCASSGSRGRGNEKLFFGSGTQLSVL.

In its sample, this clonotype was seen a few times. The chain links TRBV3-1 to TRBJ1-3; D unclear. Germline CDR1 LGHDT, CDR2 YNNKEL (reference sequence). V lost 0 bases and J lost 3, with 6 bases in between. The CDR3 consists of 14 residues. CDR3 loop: CASSQDTLGNTIYF. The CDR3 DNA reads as TGTGCCAGCAGCCAAGATACCCTTGGAAACACCATATATTTT.

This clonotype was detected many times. This chain's CDR3 is CASSGKSSYNSPLHF. The DNA of the CDR3 is TGTGCCAGCAGTGGAAAGAGCTCCTATAATTCACCCCTCCACTTT. The chain links TRBV6-5 to TRBJ1-6; D uncertain. The CDR3 covers 15 residues. Between the trimmed V and J ends, which lost 5 bases and 0 bases, there was a span of 8 bases. CDR1 MNHEY and CDR2 SVGAGI come from the germline V gene.

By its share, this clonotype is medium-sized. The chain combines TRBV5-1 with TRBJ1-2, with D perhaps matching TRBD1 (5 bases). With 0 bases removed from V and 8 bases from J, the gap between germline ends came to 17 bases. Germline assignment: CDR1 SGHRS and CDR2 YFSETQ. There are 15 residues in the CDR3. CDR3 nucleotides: TGCGCCAGCAGCTTGGGTCAGGGTTCGGTTAGCGGCTACACCTTC. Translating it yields CASSLGQGSVSGYTF.

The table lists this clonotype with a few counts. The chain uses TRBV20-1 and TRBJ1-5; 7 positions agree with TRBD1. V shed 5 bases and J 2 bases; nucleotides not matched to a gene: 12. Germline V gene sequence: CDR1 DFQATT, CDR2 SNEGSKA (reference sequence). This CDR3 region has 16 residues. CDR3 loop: CSAFSRQGWGNQPQHF. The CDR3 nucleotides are TGCAGTGCTTTCTCTCGACAGGGTTGGGGCAATCAGCCCCAGCATTTT.

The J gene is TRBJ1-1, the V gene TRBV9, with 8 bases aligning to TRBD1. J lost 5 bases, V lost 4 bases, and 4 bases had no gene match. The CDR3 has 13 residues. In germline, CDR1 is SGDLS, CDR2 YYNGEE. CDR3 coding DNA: TGTGCCAGCAGCTCAGGGGGCTTGACTGAAGCTTTCTTT. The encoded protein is CASSSGGLTEAFF.

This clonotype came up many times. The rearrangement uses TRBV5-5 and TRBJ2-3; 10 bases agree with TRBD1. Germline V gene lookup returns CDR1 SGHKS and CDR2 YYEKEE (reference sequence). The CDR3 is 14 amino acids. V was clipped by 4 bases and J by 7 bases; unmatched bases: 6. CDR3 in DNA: TGTGCCAGCAGCGAGGGACAGGGGCTGTATACGCAGTATTTT. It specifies CASSEGQGLYTQYF.

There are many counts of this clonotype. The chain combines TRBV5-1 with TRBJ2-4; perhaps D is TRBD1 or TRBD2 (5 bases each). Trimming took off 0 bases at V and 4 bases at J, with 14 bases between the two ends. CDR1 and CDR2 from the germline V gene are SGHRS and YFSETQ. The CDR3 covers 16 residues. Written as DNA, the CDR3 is TGCGCCAGCAGCTTGGCCCATCGGGACGGAAAAAACATTCAGTACTTC. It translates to CASSLAHRDGKNIQYF. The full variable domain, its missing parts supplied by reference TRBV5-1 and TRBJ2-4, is KAGVTQTPRYLIKTRGQQVTLSCSPISGHRSVSWYQQTPGQGLQFLFEYFSETQRNKGNFPGRFSGRQFSNSRSEMNVSTLELGDSALYLCASSLAHRDGKNIQYFGAGTRLSVL.

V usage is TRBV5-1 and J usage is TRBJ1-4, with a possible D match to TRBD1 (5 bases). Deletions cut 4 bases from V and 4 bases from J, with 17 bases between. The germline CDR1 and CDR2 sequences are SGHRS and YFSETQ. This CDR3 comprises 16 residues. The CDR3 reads CASSQGPVGDNEKLFF. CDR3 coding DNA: TGCGCCAGCAGCCAGGGCCCAGTGGGAGATAATGAAAAACTGTTTTTT.

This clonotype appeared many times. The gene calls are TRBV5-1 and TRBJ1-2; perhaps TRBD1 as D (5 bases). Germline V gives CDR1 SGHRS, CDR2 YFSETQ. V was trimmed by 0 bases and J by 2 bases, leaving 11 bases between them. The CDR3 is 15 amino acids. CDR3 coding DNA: TGCGCCAGCAGCTTGGGCCTGGGACTAAACTATGGCTACACCTTC. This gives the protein CASSLGLGLNYGYTF. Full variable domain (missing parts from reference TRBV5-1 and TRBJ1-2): KAGVTQTPRYLIKTRGQQVTLSCSPISGHRSVSWYQQTPGQGLQFLFEYFSETQRNKGNFPGRFSGRQFSNSRSEMNVSTLELGDSALYLCASSLGLGLNYGYTFGSGTRLTVV.

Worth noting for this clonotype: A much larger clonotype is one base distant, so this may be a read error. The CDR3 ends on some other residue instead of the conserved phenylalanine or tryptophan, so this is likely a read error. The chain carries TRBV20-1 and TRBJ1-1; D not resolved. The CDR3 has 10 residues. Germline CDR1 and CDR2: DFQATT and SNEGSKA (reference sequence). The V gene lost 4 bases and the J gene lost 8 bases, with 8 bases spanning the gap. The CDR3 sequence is CSATQGEAFL. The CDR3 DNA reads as TGCAGTGCTACCCAAGGGGAAGCTTTCCTT.

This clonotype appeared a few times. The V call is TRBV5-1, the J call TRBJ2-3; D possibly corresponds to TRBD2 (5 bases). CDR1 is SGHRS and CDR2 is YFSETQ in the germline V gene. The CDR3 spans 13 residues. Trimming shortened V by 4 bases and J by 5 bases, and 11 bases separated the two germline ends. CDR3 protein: CASSQHEGDTQYF. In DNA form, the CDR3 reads TGCGCCAGCAGCCAACACGAGGGAGATACGCAGTATTTT.

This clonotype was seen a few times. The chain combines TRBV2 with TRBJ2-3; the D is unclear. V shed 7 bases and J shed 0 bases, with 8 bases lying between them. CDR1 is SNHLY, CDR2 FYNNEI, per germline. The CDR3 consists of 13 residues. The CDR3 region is CASKTASTDTQYF. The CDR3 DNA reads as TGTGCCAGCAAAACAGCTAGCACAGATACGCAGTATTTT.

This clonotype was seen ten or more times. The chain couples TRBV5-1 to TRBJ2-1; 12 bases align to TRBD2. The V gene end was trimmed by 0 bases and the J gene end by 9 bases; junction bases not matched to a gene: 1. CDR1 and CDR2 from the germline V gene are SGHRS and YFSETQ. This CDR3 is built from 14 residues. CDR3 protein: CASSLASGGVEQFF. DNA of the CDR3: TGCGCCAGCAGCTTGGCTAGCGGGGGGGTTGAGCAGTTCTTC.

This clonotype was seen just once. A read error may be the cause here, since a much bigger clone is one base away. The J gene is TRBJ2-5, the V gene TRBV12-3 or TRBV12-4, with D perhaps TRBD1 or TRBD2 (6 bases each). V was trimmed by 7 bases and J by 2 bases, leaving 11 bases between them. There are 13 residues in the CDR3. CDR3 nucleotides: TGTGCCAGCACCGGGGGCCGTCAAGAGACCCAGTACTTC. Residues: CASTGGRQETQYF.

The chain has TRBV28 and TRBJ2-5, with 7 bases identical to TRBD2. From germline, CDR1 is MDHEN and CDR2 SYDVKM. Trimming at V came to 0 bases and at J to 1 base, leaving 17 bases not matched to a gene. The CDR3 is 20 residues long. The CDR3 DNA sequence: TGTGCCAGCAGTTTATGGGATGAGGGAACTAGCGCGTATCCCCAAGAGACCCAGTACTTC. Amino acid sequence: CASSLWDEGTSAYPQETQYF.

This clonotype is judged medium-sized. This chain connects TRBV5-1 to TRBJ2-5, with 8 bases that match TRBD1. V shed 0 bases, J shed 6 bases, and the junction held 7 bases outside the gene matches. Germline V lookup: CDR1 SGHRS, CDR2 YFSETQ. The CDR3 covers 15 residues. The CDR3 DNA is TGCGCCAGCAGCTTGGCCCAGGGGGCGGGAAAGACCCAGTACTTC. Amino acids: CASSLAQGAGKTQYF.

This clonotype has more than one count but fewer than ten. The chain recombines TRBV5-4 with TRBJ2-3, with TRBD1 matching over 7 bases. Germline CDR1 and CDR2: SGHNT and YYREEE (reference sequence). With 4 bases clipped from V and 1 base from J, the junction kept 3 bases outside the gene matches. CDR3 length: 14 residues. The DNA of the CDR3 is TGTGCCAGCAGCAATACAGGGGGCACAGATACGCAGTATTTT. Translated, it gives CASSNTGGTDTQYF.

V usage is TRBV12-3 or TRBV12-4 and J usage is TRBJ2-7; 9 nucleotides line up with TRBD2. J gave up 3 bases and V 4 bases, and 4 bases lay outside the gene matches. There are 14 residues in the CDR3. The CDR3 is CASSYSGRVYEQYF. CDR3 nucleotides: TGTGCCAGCAGTTATAGCGGGAGAGTCTACGAGCAGTACTTC.

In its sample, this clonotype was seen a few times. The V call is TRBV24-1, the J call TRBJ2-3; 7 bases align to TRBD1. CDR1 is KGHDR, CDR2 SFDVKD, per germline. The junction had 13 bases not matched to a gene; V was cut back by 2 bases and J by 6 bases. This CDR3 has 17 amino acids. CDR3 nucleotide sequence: TGTGCCACCAGTGATTGGATCGGGACAGCGCCGTTGGATACGCAGTATTTT. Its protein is CATSDWIGTAPLDTQYF.

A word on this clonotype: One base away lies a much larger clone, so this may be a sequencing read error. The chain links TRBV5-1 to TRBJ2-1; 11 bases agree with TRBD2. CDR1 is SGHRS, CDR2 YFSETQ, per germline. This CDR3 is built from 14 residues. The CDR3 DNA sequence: TGCACCAGCAGCAGGGGACTAGCGGCCAATGAGCAGTTCTTC. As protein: CTSSRGLAANEQFF.

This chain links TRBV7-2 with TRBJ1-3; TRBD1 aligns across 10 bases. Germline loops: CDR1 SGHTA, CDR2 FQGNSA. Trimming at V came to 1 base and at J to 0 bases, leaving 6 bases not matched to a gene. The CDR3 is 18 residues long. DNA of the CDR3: TGTGCCAGCAGCTTAGAGGGGACAGGGGCCTCCTCTGGAAACACCATATATTTT. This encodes CASSLEGTGASSGNTIYF.